This entry describes one TCR beta chain. This clonotype showed up many times. Its specific antigen is unknown. Per-base qualities were not stored, and no clone one base away is much larger. Sequencing took place on an Illumina HiSeq 2000. Multiplex PCR amplification was used to build the TCR beta chain libraries. The amplified TCR beta chain products were analyzed by high-throughput sequencing. TCRdb reworked the public reads: Q25 trimming with fastp, MiXCR clone assembly, productive beta chains retained. Rows are unified per CDR3 protein, each entry keeping the most common DNA and genes. In this sample the table shows 120,000 to 150,000 distinct CDR3 sequences, around a third of which occur a single time. The ten largest clones take up approximately 2.2% of the sample. Including cysteine and phenylalanine, the CDR3 has 12 amino acids. Here the CDR3 DNA is all that survives: 36 bases in frame from base 1. V sheds 5 bases and J sheds 4 bases, leaving 11 bases between their ends. CDR1 and CDR2 are read off the germline V gene (reference sequence) as DFQATT and SNEGSKA.

Lymph node samples came from the axillary draining lymph nodes of breast cancer patients. The entry originates in a study of breast tumors, draining lymph nodes, adjacent tissues (dated by TCRdb to the mid-2010s). At the level of the whole study: The study compared TCR beta repertoires across tumor, adjacent nontumor tissue and axillary lymph nodes from breast cancer patients. In human breast cancer, the study set out to evaluate how tumor, surrounding tissue and draining lymph node repertoires relate to one another and whether T cells may move between these sites. Broader findings and caveats from the paper: Tumor and nontumor tissue repertoires were found to be significantly more similar in luminal-like than in basal-like breast cancer. The data were judged consistent with most tumor T cells deriving from the lymph node and then expanding within tumor tissue. Tumor T-cell repertoires showed less diversity than lymph node repertoires and more diversity than nontumor tissue repertoires, and tumor T-cell repertoires showed preferential V and J gene usage. The study presented the conclusion that tumor T cells originate in lymph nodes as consistent with a hypothesis, not as something directly demonstrated.

Sequenced material: axillary lymph node tissue. The sequence joins TRBV20-1 to TRBJ2-5; a weak D assignment points to TRBD1 (5 bases agree). The TCR sequence derives from a female donor with breast cancer. Some clones in this sample may be carry-over from other donors' samples. At the DNA level, the sequence is TGCAGTGCTCCGGACACGGGAGAGACCCAGTACTTC. Its product reads: CSAPDTGETQYF.